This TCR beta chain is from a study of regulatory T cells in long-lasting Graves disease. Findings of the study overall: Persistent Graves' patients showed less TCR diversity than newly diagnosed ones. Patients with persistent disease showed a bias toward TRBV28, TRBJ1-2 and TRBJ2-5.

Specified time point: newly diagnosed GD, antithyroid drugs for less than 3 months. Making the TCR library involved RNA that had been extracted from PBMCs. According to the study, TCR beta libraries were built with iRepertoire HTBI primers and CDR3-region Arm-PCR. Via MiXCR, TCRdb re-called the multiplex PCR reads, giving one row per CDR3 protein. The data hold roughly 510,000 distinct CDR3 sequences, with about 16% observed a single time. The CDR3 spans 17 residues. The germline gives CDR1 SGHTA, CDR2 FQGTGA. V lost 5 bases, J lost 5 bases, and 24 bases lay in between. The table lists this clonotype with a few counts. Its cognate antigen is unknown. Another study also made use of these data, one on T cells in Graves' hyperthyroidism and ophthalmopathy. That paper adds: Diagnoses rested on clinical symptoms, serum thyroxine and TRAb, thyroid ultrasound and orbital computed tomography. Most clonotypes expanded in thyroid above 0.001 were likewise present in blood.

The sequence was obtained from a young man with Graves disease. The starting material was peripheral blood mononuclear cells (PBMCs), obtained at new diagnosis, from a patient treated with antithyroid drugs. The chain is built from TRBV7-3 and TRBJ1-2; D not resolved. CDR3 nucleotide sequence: TGTGCCAGCAGCCCGACTTCCGAGGCTGGTTGGGTATATGGCTACACCTTC. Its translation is CASSPTSEAGWVYGYTF.